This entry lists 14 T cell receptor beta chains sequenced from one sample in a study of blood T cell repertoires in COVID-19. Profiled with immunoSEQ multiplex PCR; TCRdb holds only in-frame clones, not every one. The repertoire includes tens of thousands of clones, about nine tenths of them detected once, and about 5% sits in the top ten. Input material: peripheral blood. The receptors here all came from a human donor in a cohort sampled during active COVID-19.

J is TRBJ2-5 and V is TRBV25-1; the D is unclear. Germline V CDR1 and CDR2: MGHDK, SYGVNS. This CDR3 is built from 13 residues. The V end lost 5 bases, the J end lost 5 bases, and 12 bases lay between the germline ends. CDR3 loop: CASSSPMEETQYF. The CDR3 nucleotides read TGTGCCAGCAGTAGTCCCATGGAGGAGACCCAGTACTTC.

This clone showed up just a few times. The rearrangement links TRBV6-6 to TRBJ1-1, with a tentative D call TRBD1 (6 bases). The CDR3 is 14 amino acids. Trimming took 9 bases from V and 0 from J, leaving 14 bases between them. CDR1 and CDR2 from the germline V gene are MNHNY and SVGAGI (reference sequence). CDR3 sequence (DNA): TGTGCCAGTCGAAGACAGGTTCTGAACACTGAAGCTTTCTTT. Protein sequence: CASRRQVLNTEAFF.

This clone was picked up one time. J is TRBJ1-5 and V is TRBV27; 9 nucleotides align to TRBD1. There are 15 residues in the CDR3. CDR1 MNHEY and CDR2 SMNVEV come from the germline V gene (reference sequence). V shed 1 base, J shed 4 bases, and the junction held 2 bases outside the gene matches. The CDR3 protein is CASSLFGQGNQPQHF. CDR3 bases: TGTGCCAGCAGTTTATTCGGACAGGGGAATCAGCCCCAGCATTTT.

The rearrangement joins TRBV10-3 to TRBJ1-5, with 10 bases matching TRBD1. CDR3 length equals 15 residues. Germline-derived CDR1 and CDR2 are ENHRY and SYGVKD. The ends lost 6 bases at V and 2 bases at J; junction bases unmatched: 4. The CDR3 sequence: CAIRSGTGGNQPQHF. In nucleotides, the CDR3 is TGTGCCATCAGGTCCGGGACAGGGGGCAATCAGCCCCAGCATTTT.

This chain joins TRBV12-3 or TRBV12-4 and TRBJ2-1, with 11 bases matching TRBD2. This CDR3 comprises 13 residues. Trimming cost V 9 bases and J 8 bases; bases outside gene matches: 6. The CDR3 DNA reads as TGTGCCAGTAGCGGGAGGGGCTGGGATGAGCAGTTCTTC. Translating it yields CASSGRGWDEQFF.

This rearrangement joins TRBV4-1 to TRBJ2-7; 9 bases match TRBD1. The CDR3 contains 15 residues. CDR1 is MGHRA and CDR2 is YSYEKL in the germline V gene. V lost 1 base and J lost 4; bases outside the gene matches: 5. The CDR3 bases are TGCGCCAGCAGCCAAGTGGGGACAGGGAGGTACGAGCAGTACTTC. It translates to CASSQVGTGRYEQYF.

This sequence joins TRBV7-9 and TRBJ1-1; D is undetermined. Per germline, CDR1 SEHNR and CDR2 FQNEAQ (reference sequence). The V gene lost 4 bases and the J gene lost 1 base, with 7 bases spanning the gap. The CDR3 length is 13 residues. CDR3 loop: CASSYNQNTEAFF. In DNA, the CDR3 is TGTGCCAGCAGCTACAACCAGAACACTGAAGCTTTCTTT.

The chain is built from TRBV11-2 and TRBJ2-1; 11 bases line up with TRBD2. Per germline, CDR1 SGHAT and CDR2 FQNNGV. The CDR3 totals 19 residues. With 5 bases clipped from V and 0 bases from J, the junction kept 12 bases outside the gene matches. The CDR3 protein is CASSRNMLAGGSSYNEQFF. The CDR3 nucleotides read TGTGCCAGCAGCCGCAATATGCTAGCGGGGGGTAGCTCCTACAATGAGCAGTTCTTC.

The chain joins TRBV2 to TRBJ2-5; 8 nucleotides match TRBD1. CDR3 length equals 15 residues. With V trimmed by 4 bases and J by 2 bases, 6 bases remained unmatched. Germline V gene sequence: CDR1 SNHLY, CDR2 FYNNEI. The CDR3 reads CASSGTGLLQETQYF. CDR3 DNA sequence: TGTGCCAGCAGTGGGACAGGGTTGTTGCAAGAGACCCAGTACTTC.

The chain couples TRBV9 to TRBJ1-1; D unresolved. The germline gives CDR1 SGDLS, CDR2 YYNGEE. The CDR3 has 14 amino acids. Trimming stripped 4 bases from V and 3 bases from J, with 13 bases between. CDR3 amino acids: CASSRLTEDTEAFF. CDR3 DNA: TGTGCCAGCAGCCGCCTGACGGAGGACACTGAAGCTTTCTTT.

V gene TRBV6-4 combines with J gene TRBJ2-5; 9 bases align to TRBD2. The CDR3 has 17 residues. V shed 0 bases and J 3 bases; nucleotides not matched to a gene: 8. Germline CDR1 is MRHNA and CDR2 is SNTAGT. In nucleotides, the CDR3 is TGTGCCAGCAGTGACTCGATTAATATAGCGGGGGAAGAGACCCAGTACTTC. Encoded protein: CASSDSINIAGEETQYF.

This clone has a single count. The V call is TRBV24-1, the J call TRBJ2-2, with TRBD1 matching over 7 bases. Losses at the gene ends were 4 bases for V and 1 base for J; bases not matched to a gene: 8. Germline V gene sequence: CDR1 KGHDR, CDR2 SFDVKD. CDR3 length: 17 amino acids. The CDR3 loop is CATSDRPRTGNTGELFF. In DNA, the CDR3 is TGTGCCACCAGTGACCGCCCCCGGACAGGGAACACCGGGGAGCTGTTTTTT.

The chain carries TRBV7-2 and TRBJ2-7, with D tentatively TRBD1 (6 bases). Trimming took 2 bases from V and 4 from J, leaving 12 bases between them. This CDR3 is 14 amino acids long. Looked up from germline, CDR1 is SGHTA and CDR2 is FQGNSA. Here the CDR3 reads CASSLFMGAYEQYF. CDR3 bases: TGTGCCAGCAGCTTATTTATGGGGGCTTACGAGCAGTACTTC.

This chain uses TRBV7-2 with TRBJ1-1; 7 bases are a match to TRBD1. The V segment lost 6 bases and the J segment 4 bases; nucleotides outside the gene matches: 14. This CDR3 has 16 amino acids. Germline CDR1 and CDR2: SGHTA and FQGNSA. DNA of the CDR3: TGTGCCAGCAGTGGGGGGAATAACAGGGGAGGCACTGAAGCTTTCTTT. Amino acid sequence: CASSGGNNRGGTEAFF.